This T cell receptor (beta chain) was recorded in a study of blood T cells in healthy people across ages. A second PCR, run for about 7 to 11 cycles, used a sample-barcoded 5' primer plus a J-beta primer mix. TCRdb analysed the 5' RACE reads with MiXCR anew, one entry per CDR3 protein. The table lists roughly 1,800,000 distinct CDR3 sequences, roughly 49% of them singletons, with about 2.1% in the top ten. Donor samples were obtained from healthy Caucasian individuals from Russia, aged 6 to 90. The CDR3 loop spans 11 amino acids. Germline V gene sequence: CDR1 SNHLY, CDR2 FYNNEI. Trimming removed 4 bases at V and 6 bases at J, with 3 bases between.

The sequence derives from a woman aged 40 to 55 in good health. The chain carries TRBV2 and TRBJ2-2; D gene unclear. The sequenced material came from blood. The CDR3 DNA reads as TGTGCCAGCAGTGGTCCCGGGGAGCTGTTTTTT. Translated: CASSGPGELFF. Full variable domain (missing parts from reference TRBV2 and TRBJ2-2): EPEVTQTPSHQVTQMGQEVILRCVPISNHLYFYWYRQILGQKVEFLVSFYNNEISEKSEIFDDQFSVERPDGSNFTLKIRSTKLEDSAMYFCASSGPGELFFGEGSRLTVL.